The 22 T cell receptor beta chains below were found in one sample sequenced in a study of blood T cell repertoires in COVID-19. Generated by immunoSEQ multiplex PCR, the TCRdb table keeps only in-frame clones and is missing some. In the table there are about 160,000 clones, roughly 93% of which are singletons. The sequenced sample was peripheral blood. All receptors derive from a man aged 18 to 30 with acute or convalescent COVID-19.

The chain has TRBV19 and TRBJ1-1; D is possibly TRBD1 (5 bases). From germline, CDR1 is LNHDA and CDR2 SQIVND (reference sequence). V lost 3 bases and J 3 bases, leaving 8 bases between the germline ends. This CDR3 comprises 13 residues. CDR3 amino acids: CASSMSGDTEAFF. The CDR3 DNA reads as TGTGCCAGTAGTATGTCGGGGGACACTGAAGCTTTCTTT.

The chain uses TRBV19 and TRBJ1-2; TRBD1 might be the D (6 bases). The CDR3 loop spans 14 amino acids. V lost 2 bases, J lost 6 bases, and 13 bases lay in between. Per germline, CDR1 LNHDA and CDR2 SQIVND (reference sequence). CDR3: CASSITGISHGYTF. The CDR3 DNA is TGTGCCAGTAGTATAACAGGGATCTCTCATGGCTACACCTTC.

The chain uses TRBV18 and TRBJ1-3, with a possible D match to TRBD1 (5 bases). CDR3 length equals 18 residues. CDR1 is KGHSH, CDR2 LQKENI, per germline. The V end was cut by 3 bases, the J end by 0 bases, with 18 bases between. The CDR3 sequence is CASSPRGIRRSSGNTIYF. DNA for the CDR3: TGTGCCAGCTCACCTAGGGGCATCCGCAGAAGCTCTGGAAACACCATATATTTT.

V is TRBV2 and J is TRBJ1-1; unclear D gene. This CDR3 spans 13 amino acids. Trimming shortened V by 1 base and J by 1 base, and 4 bases separated the two germline ends. Germline V gives CDR1 SNHLY, CDR2 FYNNEI. In DNA, the CDR3 is TGTGCCAGCAGTGAAGACGGGAACACTGAAGCTTTCTTT. Translation: CASSEDGNTEAFF.

This chain joins TRBV7-6 and TRBJ2-7; 9 bases match TRBD1. There are 18 residues in the CDR3. V gave up 1 base and J gave up 2 bases; unmatched junction bases: 12. Germline assignment: CDR1 SGHVS and CDR2 FNYEAQ. The CDR3 loop reads CASSLGGTGPHSAYEQYF. The CDR3 nucleotides read TGTGCCAGCAGCTTAGGCGGGACAGGGCCACACTCAGCCTACGAGCAGTACTTC.

This rearrangement joins TRBV5-1 to TRBJ1-1; D is possibly TRBD1 (5 bases). V was pared by 3 bases and J by 1 base, with 10 bases between. CDR1 is SGHRS, CDR2 YFSETQ, per germline. The CDR3 has 14 amino acids. The CDR3 is CASSSLDRNTEAFF. In DNA, the CDR3 is TGCGCCAGCAGCTCCCTTGACAGGAACACTGAAGCTTTCTTT.

This chain uses TRBV19 with TRBJ1-1, with 10 positions matching TRBD1. V shed 5 bases, J shed 0 bases, and the junction held 12 bases outside the gene matches. The germline gives CDR1 LNHDA, CDR2 SQIVND (reference sequence). The CDR3 loop spans 18 amino acids. The CDR3 nucleotides are TGTGCCAGTAGTGCACGACAGGGGGCCGGGAGACTGAACACTGAAGCTTTCTTT. It is translated as CASSARQGAGRLNTEAFF.

The chain couples TRBV6-5 to TRBJ2-1; 7 bases are a match to TRBD2. Germline loops: CDR1 MNHEY, CDR2 SVGAGI. The J segment lost 14 bases and the V segment lost 7 bases, leaving 11 bases of the junction unmatched. This CDR3 has 12 amino acids. CDR3 sequence reads: CASISSGREKFF. CDR3 sequence (DNA): TGTGCCAGCATCAGTTCTGGGAGGGAAAAGTTCTTC.

CDR3 amino acids: CATSDFTGVEAFF. In DNA, the CDR3 is TGTGCCACCAGTGATTTCACAGGGGTTGAAGCTTTCTTT. The chain joins TRBV24-1 to TRBJ1-1, with 7 bases lining up with TRBD1. J gave up 7 bases and V 1 base, and 2 bases lay outside the gene matches. The CDR3 consists of 13 residues. CDR1 is KGHDR and CDR2 is SFDVKD in the germline V gene.

The chain recombines TRBV9 with TRBJ1-6; D unresolved. Germline loops: CDR1 SGDLS, CDR2 YYNGEE. V lost 0 bases and J 8 bases, leaving 24 bases between the germline ends. The CDR3 consists of 19 residues. The CDR3 DNA reads as TGTGCCAGCAGCGTAGATTTGGGGAGTGACAATACGGTTCATTCACCCCTCCACTTT. This sequence encodes CASSVDLGSDNTVHSPLHF.

The chain uses TRBV5-4 and TRBJ1-2; 7 bases line up with TRBD1. CDR1 and CDR2 from the germline V gene are SGHNT and YYREEE (reference sequence). Germline trimming cut 3 bases from V and 2 bases from J; bases unmatched to any gene: 1. The length of the CDR3 is 13 residues. CDR3 loop: CASSWDRNYGYTF. CDR3 in DNA: TGTGCCAGCAGCTGGGACAGAAACTATGGCTACACCTTC.

The V call is TRBV11-2, the J call TRBJ2-7, with D unclear. CDR3 size: 16 residues. From germline, CDR1 is SGHAT and CDR2 FQNNGV. V shed 2 bases and J shed 3 bases, with 17 bases lying between them. CDR3 nucleotides: TGTGCCAGCAGCTTACTGGTCACCAGCGAAAGCTACGAGCAGTACTTC. Protein sequence: CASSLLVTSESYEQYF.

The chain couples TRBV12-3 or TRBV12-4 to TRBJ1-3; no firm D call. V shed 7 bases and J shed 2 bases, with 9 bases lying between them. The CDR3 totals 13 residues. For the CDR3, the DNA is TGTGCCAGCACGAGCACCCCTGGAAACACCATATATTTT. Protein product: CASTSTPGNTIYF.

The rearrangement uses TRBV19 and TRBJ1-2; 7 bases line up with TRBD1. Germline CDR1 and CDR2: LNHDA and SQIVND (reference sequence). J was trimmed by 8 bases and V by 5 bases; bases with no gene match: 8. The CDR3 spans 13 residues. The CDR3 nucleotides read TGTGCCAGTAGTCCTCAGAGCAGGGGGGGCTACACCTTC. Translated, it gives CASSPQSRGGYTF.

V usage is TRBV6-5 and J usage is TRBJ1-1; no firm D call. The CDR3 extends over 12 amino acids. Germline loops: CDR1 MNHEY, CDR2 SVGAGI. Deletions cut 5 bases from V and 4 bases from J, with 8 bases between. This CDR3 reads CASSPPGTEAFF. CDR3 nucleotide sequence: TGTGCCAGCAGTCCCCCGGGCACTGAAGCTTTCTTT.

The chain links TRBV19 to TRBJ2-7; 7 bases agree with TRBD2. Germline V CDR1 and CDR2: LNHDA, SQIVND (reference sequence). This CDR3 is 13 amino acids long. Losses at the gene ends were 8 bases for V and 3 bases for J; bases not matched to a gene: 7. DNA for the CDR3: TGTGCCAGTGGAAGCGGGGAGAACTACGAGCAGTACTTC. Amino acid sequence: CASGSGENYEQYF.

V is TRBV11-2 and J is TRBJ1-1; the D gene is possibly TRBD1 (6 bases). V was trimmed by 6 bases and J by 1 base, leaving 15 bases between them. This CDR3 is built from 15 residues. Germline CDR1 and CDR2: SGHAT and FQNNGV. The CDR3 is CASRIRGGPNTEAFF. CDR3 sequence (DNA): TGTGCCAGCAGAATCCGGGGGGGCCCGAACACTGAAGCTTTCTTT.

V and J are TRBV29-1 and TRBJ2-7; maybe TRBD2 (5 bases). Germline values: CDR1 SQVTM, CDR2 ANQGSEA. Trimming removed 1 base at V and 4 bases at J, with 17 bases between. The CDR3 runs 15 residues. CDR3 in DNA: TGCAGCGTTGAAGGCATTGGGAGCAGGCCTTACGAGCAGTACTTC. It yields the protein CSVEGIGSRPYEQYF.

The chain uses TRBV5-1 and TRBJ2-3; 9 bases line up with TRBD2. The germline V gene has CDR1 SGHRS and CDR2 YFSETQ. CDR3 length equals 15 residues. V was clipped by 1 base and J by 0 bases; unmatched bases: 0. CDR3 nucleotides: TGCGCCAGCAGCTTGCTAGCGGGAAGCACAGATACGCAGTATTTT. This translates into CASSLLAGSTDTQYF.

The chain carries TRBV18 and TRBJ2-1, with 8 positions matching TRBD2. Per germline, CDR1 KGHSH and CDR2 LQKENI. The V and J ends lost 5 bases and 7 bases, in that order; junction bases with no gene match: 13. The CDR3 has 16 residues. This CDR3 is CASSTTGLGLRNEQFF. The DNA for the CDR3 is TGTGCCAGCTCAACAACGGGACTAGGTTTGAGGAATGAGCAGTTCTTC.

This clone came up a few times. The chain carries TRBV7-9 and TRBJ2-3; 11 positions agree with TRBD2. V lost 4 bases to trimming and J lost 1 base; unmatched junction nucleotides: 10. CDR1 is SEHNR and CDR2 is FQNEAQ in the germline V gene (reference sequence). The length of the CDR3 is 18 residues. CDR3 nucleotide sequence: TGTGCCAGCAGCTCCGGGACTAGCGGCCGTGTTGGCACAGATACGCAGTATTTT. This sequence encodes CASSSGTSGRVGTDTQYF.

This chain uses TRBV19 with TRBJ2-1; 8 positions match TRBD2. CDR3 size: 16 residues. The J segment lost 8 bases and the V segment lost 1 base, leaving 10 bases of the junction unmatched. The germline V gene has CDR1 LNHDA and CDR2 SQIVND (reference sequence). The CDR3 spells CASSIGRGGHKDEQFF. For the CDR3, the DNA is TGTGCCAGTAGTATAGGTCGGGGGGGCCATAAAGATGAGCAGTTCTTC.